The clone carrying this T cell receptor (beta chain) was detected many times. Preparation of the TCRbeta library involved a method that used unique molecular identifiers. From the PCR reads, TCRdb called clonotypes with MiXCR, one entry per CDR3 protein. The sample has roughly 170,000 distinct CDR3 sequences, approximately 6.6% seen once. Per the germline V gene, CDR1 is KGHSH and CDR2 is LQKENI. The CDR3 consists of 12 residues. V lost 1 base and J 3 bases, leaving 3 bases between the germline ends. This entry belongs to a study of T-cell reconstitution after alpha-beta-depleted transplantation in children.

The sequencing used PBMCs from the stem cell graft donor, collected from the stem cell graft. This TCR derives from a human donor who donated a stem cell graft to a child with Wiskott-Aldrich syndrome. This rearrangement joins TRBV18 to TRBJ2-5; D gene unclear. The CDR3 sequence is CASSPREETQYF. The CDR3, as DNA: TGTGCCAGCTCACCACGAGAAGAGACCCAGTACTTC.